This T cell receptor (beta chain) emerged from a study of blood T cells in healthy people across ages. The germline V gene encodes CDR1 SGHRS and CDR2 YFSETQ. With 0 bases clipped from V and 6 bases from J, the junction kept 9 bases outside the gene matches. The CDR3 has 16 residues. Study conclusions and caveats: Roughly linearly, TCR beta diversity per million T cells fell as age increased. Any conclusive comparison of naive versus antigen-experienced cells was prevented by using unsorted PBMCs.

Turning to this clonotype: Its cognate antigen is unknown.

A second roughly 7 to 12 cycle PCR used barcoded and J-beta primers. MiXCR, applied by TCRdb to the 5' RACE reads, yields one record per CDR3 protein. The sample lists 700,000 to 850,000 distinct CDR3 sequences; roughly 40% were seen once. Donor samples were obtained from healthy Caucasian individuals from Russia, aged about 6 to 95. The sample, roughly 9.1 milliliters of peripheral blood, was drawn from each donor. The sequence was obtained from a man between 18 and 35 years old in good health. Sequences were obtained from blood. The genes are TRBV5-1 and TRBJ2-3; 8 bases are shared with TRBD2. CDR3 sequence: CASSLDVGGATDTQYF. CDR3 in DNA: TGCGCCAGCAGCTTGGATGTCGGGGGGGCGACTGATACGCAGTATTTT.